These 3 T cell receptor beta chains originate from one sample sequenced in a study of blood T cell repertoires in COVID-19 (dated by TCRdb to the early 2020s). The method was the immunoSEQ multiplex PCR assay. What TCRdb holds here is the immuneACCESS table cut down to in-frame rearrangements. Part of the clones is not present; checked against another copy, under half of the missing clones reflect an unresolved V gene, and the others are unexplained. The sample data list 300,000 to 400,000 clones, and about 86% of these were observed just once. Approximately 4.4% of the sample lies in the top ten. The sample was PBMCs or T cells enriched from blood (not recorded which). The receptors stem from a woman aged 40 to 50 with acute COVID-19.

The V gene is TRBV6-2 or TRBV6-3, the J gene TRBJ2-7, with 7 nucleotides matching TRBD1. Unmatched junction bases numbered 9, after V lost 4 bases and J lost 3 bases. CDR3 length: 15 residues. Germline CDR1 is MNHEY and CDR2 is SVGEGT. CDR3: CASSFATGLFYEQYF. CDR3 sequence (DNA): TGTGCCAGCAGTTTTGCGACAGGGTTATTCTACGAGCAGTACTTC.

The rearrangement joins TRBV10-3 to TRBJ1-2, with TRBD1 identical over 7 bases. In germline, CDR1 is ENHRY, CDR2 SYGVKD. The CDR3 is 14 amino acids. V lost 10 bases to trimming and J lost 6 bases; unmatched junction nucleotides: 14. Here the CDR3 reads CATYKTGILDGYTF. CDR3 sequence (DNA): TGTGCCACCTACAAGACAGGGATTCTTGATGGCTACACCTTC.

This sequence joins TRBV10-1 and TRBJ1-1; tentatively, D is TRBD1 (6 bases). Trimming cost V 2 bases and J 0 bases, with 13 bases left between them. CDR1 is WNHNN and CDR2 is SYGVQD in the germline V gene (reference sequence). This CDR3 contains 16 residues. The CDR3 coding sequence is TGCGCCAGCAGTGAGCGATTGGGGACATTGAACACTGAAGCTTTCTTT. Translating it yields CASSERLGTLNTEAFF.